The T cell receptor (beta chain) described here comes from a study of blood T cell repertoires in COVID-19. Study as a whole: The United States, Italy and Spain were the sources of the acute and convalescent COVID-19 samples.

Some clones are missing from TCRdb's copy, which holds only in-frame ones; the method was immunoSEQ multiplex PCR. The sample has roughly 250,000 clones, roughly nine tenths seen once. All enrollees were roughly 18 to 89 years old and from roughly 22 US areas. Allocation to cohorts depended on clinical history reported by the participants. Two consecutive negative NP/OP PCR tests, clearance, or resolved symptoms defined Cohort 3 recovery. CDR3 length: 17 amino acids. V dropped 1 base and J dropped 3; count of bases not matched to a gene: 12. From germline, CDR1 is SGHTA and CDR2 FQGTGA. The sequence was collected from a woman aged 18-35 years who had recovered from COVID-19. The sequenced sample was PBMCs or T cells enriched from blood (not recorded which). The chain recombines TRBV7-3 with TRBJ2-7; 7 bases line up with TRBD1. The CDR3 DNA reads as TGTGCCAGCAGCTTAAACCCAGACAGGGATGTCGTCTACGAGCAGTACTTC. Encoded protein: CASSLNPDRDVVYEQYF. The whole variable domain, filled in from reference TRBV7-3 and TRBJ2-7, reads GAGVSQTPSNKVTEKGKYVELRCDPISGHTALYWYRQSLGQGPEFLIYFQGTGAADDSGLPNDRFFAVRPEGSVSTLKIQRTERGDSAVYLCASSLNPDRDVVYEQYFGPGTRLTVT.